This TCR beta chain was captured in a study of radiotherapy plus CTLA-4 blockade in lung cancer. Study overall: Disease control was seen in approximately 29% of patients, objective responses in 18%. General study results and limits: Some TCR clones had been derived from tumors. These clones expanded in peripheral blood after radiotherapy plus ipilimumab. Early blood T cell clone dynamics reportedly forecast response best, with interferon-beta.

TCRdb keeps only in-frame clones here, not all; method: immunoSEQ multiplex PCR. The table lists tens of thousands of clones, approximately 70% of them singletons. For this clone: Its antigen is not known.

The sample was peripheral blood, taken from a patient treated with radiotherapy plus ipilimumab. The source is a human donor with non-small cell lung cancer whose response to radiotherapy plus ipilimumab could not be evaluated.

CDR3 loop: CAWSPRGQGRSPLHF. CDR3 bases: TGTGCCTGGAGTCCCCGAGGACAGGGCAGGTCACCCCTCCACTTT. The rearrangement uses TRBV30 and TRBJ1-6, with 8 bases aligning to TRBD1. The length of the CDR3 is 15 residues. J was trimmed by 10 bases and V by 2 bases; bases with no gene match: 10. CDR1 is GTSNPN, CDR2 SVGIG, per germline (reference sequence). The full variable domain, with the rest looked up from reference TRBV30 and TRBJ1-6, is SQTIHQWPATLVQPVGSPLSLECTVEGTSNPNLYWYRQAAGRGLQLLFYSVGIGQISSEVPQNLSASRPQDRQFILSSKKLLLSDSGFYLCAWSPRGQGRSPLHFGNGTRLTVT.